This T cell receptor (beta chain) was recorded in a study of OX40 agonist ivuxolimab in advanced cancers. In the study overall: The treatment was a fully human IgG2 OX40 agonist, ivuxolimab. Ivuxolimab was delivered to patients intravenously every 2 weeks at doses spanning 0.01 to 10 mg/kg. The study reported partial responses in three patients: one hepatocellular carcinoma, two cutaneous melanoma.

Trimming left V 6 bases short and J 7 bases short, with 15 bases between. The CDR3 covers 13 residues. The germline V gene has CDR1 MNHEY and CDR2 SMNVEV (reference sequence). The assay was immunoSEQ multiplex PCR, and TCRdb's table has in-frame clones only and misses some. The sample holds under 85,000 clones, around 94% seen once. The TCR was taken from an adult with an advanced solid tumor such as melanoma, head and neck, liver or kidney cancer. The chain carries TRBV27 and TRBJ1-2, with D unclear. Sequences were derived from CD4+ or CD8+ T cells sorted from blood, sampled in a trial of the OX40 agonist ivuxolimab. CDR3 region: CASSPTPIGGYTF. In DNA form, the CDR3 reads TGTGCCAGCAGCCCTACCCCGATTGGTGGCTACACCTTC.